Below, 18 T cell receptor beta chains from the same sample are listed, as sequenced in a study of shared clonotypes between healthy human individuals. Only in-frame clones appear in the TCRdb table, and some are missing; sequencing was by immunoSEQ multiplex PCR. The table lists about 2 million clones, approximately 95% of them singletons. Sequences were obtained from naive CD4+ T cells sorted from blood. Subset noted: CD45RA+ positively selected. These TCRs come from a man between 18 and 29 years old in good health.

The J gene is TRBJ2-5, the V gene TRBV5-1; weak D call: TRBD1 (5 bases). With 0 bases removed from V and 2 bases from J, the gap between germline ends came to 8 bases. Per the germline V gene, CDR1 is SGHRS and CDR2 is YFSETQ. The CDR3 has 14 amino acids. The CDR3 reads CASSLGQKQETQYF. CDR3 DNA: TGCGCCAGCAGCTTGGGACAGAAACAAGAGACCCAGTACTTC.

The chain carries TRBV30 and TRBJ2-5; the D is unclear. Germline assignment: CDR1 GTSNPN and CDR2 SVGIG (reference sequence). This CDR3 has 12 amino acids. V was shortened by 2 bases and J by 4 bases, with 8 bases between the two germline ends. The CDR3, as DNA: TGTGCCTGGAGTCCCACAGCAGAGACCCAGTACTTC. Its translation: CAWSPTAETQYF.

This chain uses TRBV2 with TRBJ2-7, with D maybe TRBD1 (6 bases). This CDR3 spans 11 amino acids. CDR1 is SNHLY, CDR2 FYNNEI, per germline. The V and J ends lost 7 bases and 5 bases respectively, with 9 bases between them. In DNA form, the CDR3 reads TGTGCCAGCACAGGGGCGAACGAGCAGTACTTC. It codes for CASTGANEQYF.

In DNA, the CDR3 is TGTGCCAGCAGCCTGGACAGGGTAGCCTACGAGCAGTACTTC. Amino acid sequence: CASSLDRVAYEQYF. V gene TRBV27 combines with J gene TRBJ2-7; TRBD1 matches at 8 bases. The ends lost 6 bases at V and 2 bases at J; junction bases unmatched: 6. Germline V gene data show CDR1 as MNHEY and CDR2 as SMNVEV (reference sequence). The CDR3 length is 14 residues.

The chain uses TRBV11-2 and TRBJ2-7; 8 nucleotides align to TRBD1. J gave up 1 base and V 4 bases, and 3 bases lay outside the gene matches. CDR1 and CDR2 from the germline V gene are SGHAT and FQNNGV. The CDR3 loop spans 14 amino acids. In DNA, the CDR3 is TGTGCCAGCAGCTCGGGACAGGTTTCCTACGAGCAGTACTTC. This sequence encodes CASSSGQVSYEQYF. The whole variable domain, filled in from reference TRBV11-2 and TRBJ2-7, reads EAGVAQSPRYKIIEKRQSVAFWCNPISGHATLYWYQQILGQGPKLLIQFQNNGVVDDSQLPKDRFSAERLKGVDSTLKIQPAKLEDSAVYLCASSSGQVSYEQYFGPGTRLTVT.

This rearrangement joins TRBV30 to TRBJ1-6; no firm D call. Germline V gives CDR1 GTSNPN, CDR2 SVGIG (reference sequence). The CDR3 extends over 13 amino acids. With 3 bases removed from V and 2 bases from J, the gap between germline ends came to 5 bases. DNA for the CDR3: TGTGCCTGGAGGGAACCCTATAATTCACCCCTCCACTTT. It encodes CAWREPYNSPLHF.

The rearrangement uses TRBV9 and TRBJ1-5; the D gene is possibly TRBD1 (6 bases). Germline assignment: CDR1 SGDLS and CDR2 YYNGEE. The CDR3 loop spans 14 amino acids. Between the trimmed V and J ends, which lost 1 base and 7 bases, there was a span of 12 bases. CDR3 sequence reads: CASSVSEGGQPQHF. As DNA, the CDR3 is TGTGCCAGCAGCGTATCTGAGGGGGGACAGCCCCAGCATTTT.

As DNA, the CDR3 is TGTGCCAGCAGAGGGACTAGTTCCACCGGGGAGCTGTTTTTT. It translates to CASRGTSSTGELFF. The J gene is TRBJ2-2, the V gene TRBV6-5; 8 bases are a match to TRBD2. Per the germline V gene, CDR1 is MNHEY and CDR2 is SVGAGI. J lost 4 bases, V lost 6 bases, and 4 bases had no gene match. This CDR3 comprises 14 residues.

The chain joins TRBV5-4 to TRBJ2-7, with unresolved D. The CDR3 spans 12 residues. The germline V gene encodes CDR1 SGHNT and CDR2 YYREEE (reference sequence). Trimming removed 2 bases at V and 0 bases at J, with 3 bases between. The CDR3 spells CASSFSSYEQYF. The CDR3 coding sequence is TGTGCCAGCAGCTTTAGCTCCTACGAGCAGTACTTC.

This chain connects TRBV18 to TRBJ1-2; tentatively, D is TRBD1 (6 bases). Trimming took off 2 bases at V and 5 bases at J, with 12 bases between the two ends. The CDR3 runs to 14 residues. The germline gives CDR1 KGHSH, CDR2 LQKENI. CDR3 protein: CASSPGAGTYGYTF. In DNA, the CDR3 is TGTGCCAGCTCACCAGGGGCAGGGACATATGGCTACACCTTC.

The J gene is TRBJ1-5, the V gene TRBV4-3, with D unresolved. Trimming removed 0 bases from V and 1 base from J, with 16 bases in between. Germline CDR1 LGHNA, CDR2 YSLEER. This CDR3 region has 18 residues. The DNA for the CDR3 is TGCGCCAGCAGCCAAGATTTTCCCACGGCAGCGAGCAATCAGCCCCAGCATTTT. Translation: CASSQDFPTAASNQPQHF.

This chain uses TRBV5-1 with TRBJ2-7, with 7 bases matching TRBD2. J was trimmed by 1 base and V by 2 bases; bases with no gene match: 6. The CDR3 length is 15 residues. Germline-derived CDR1 and CDR2 are SGHRS and YFSETQ. In nucleotides, the CDR3 is TGCGCCAGCAGCTTCTCGGGACTACCATCCTACGAGCAGTACTTC. Translated, it gives CASSFSGLPSYEQYF.

Remarks on this clone: This sample includes further DNA sequences coding for the same CDR3. The CDR3, as DNA: TGTGCCAGCAGCCCGGGACTAGCGGGAGTCGAGCAGTACTTC. Protein product: CASSPGLAGVEQYF. The J gene is TRBJ2-7, the V gene TRBV7-2; TRBD2 agrees at 14 bases. Unmatched junction bases numbered 3, after V lost 5 bases and J lost 6 bases. The CDR3 runs to 14 residues. Germline-derived CDR1 and CDR2 are SGHTA and FQGNSA. Full variable domain (remainder filled in from reference TRBV7-2 and TRBJ2-7): GAGVSQSPSNKVTEKGKDVELRCDPISGHTALYWYRQSLGQGLEFLIYFQGNSAPDKSGLPSDRFSAERTGGSVSTLTIQRTQQEDSAVYLCASSPGLAGVEQYFGPGTRLTVT.

Of note for this clone: Within the sample, other DNA sequences also encode this same CDR3. This rearrangement joins TRBV25-1 to TRBJ2-3, with D possibly TRBD2 on 5 matching bases. V lost 6 bases, J lost 2 bases, and 6 bases lay in between. This CDR3 is built from 12 residues. Germline V gene lookup returns CDR1 MGHDK and CDR2 SYGVNS. The DNA for the CDR3 is TGTGCCAGCAGCCGGGACACAGATACGCAGTATTTT. It specifies CASSRDTDTQYF.

This clone was observed a single time. V gene TRBV7-2 combines with J gene TRBJ2-5; D uncertain. Trimming removed 2 bases at V and 3 bases at J, with 10 bases between. The CDR3 runs to 14 residues. Germline CDR1 and CDR2: SGHTA and FQGNSA. CDR3 DNA sequence: TGTGCCAGCAGCTTATACGGTCCCAAAGAGACCCAGTACTTC. Its protein product is CASSLYGPKETQYF.

The rearrangement links TRBV7-8 to TRBJ1-5; TRBD1 aligns across 8 bases. From germline, CDR1 is SGHVS and CDR2 FQNEAQ. The CDR3 is 17 residues long. V shed 0 bases, J shed 4 bases, and the junction held 8 bases outside the gene matches. As DNA, the CDR3 is TGTGCCAGCAGCTTAGCGCTAGGCAGGGGGCGGAATCAGCCCCAGCATTTT. Its protein product is CASSLALGRGRNQPQHF.

The chain employs TRBV30 and TRBJ1-5, with a tentative D call TRBD1 (5 bases). Germline assignment: CDR1 GTSNPN and CDR2 SVGIG (reference sequence). The V gene lost 3 bases and the J gene lost 6 bases, with 15 bases spanning the gap. The length of the CDR3 is 14 residues. The CDR3 nucleotides are TGTGCCTGGAGAGACAAGCTAAGGGGTCAGCCCCAGCATTTT. Protein: CAWRDKLRGQPQHF.

This chain links TRBV28 with TRBJ2-2, with TRBD1 matching 7 bases. The CDR3 extends over 16 amino acids. V lost 4 bases and J lost 1; bases outside the gene matches: 6. The germline gives CDR1 MDHEN, CDR2 SYDVKM. The CDR3 nucleotides read TGTGCCAGCAGTTCCGGGACAGCATTGAACACCGGGGAGCTGTTTTTT. It yields the protein CASSSGTALNTGELFF.